The subject of this entry is one T cell receptor beta chain. The data were obtained in a study of blood T cell repertoires in COVID-19. Study at large: Donors in the United States, Italy and Spain gave samples during acute or convalescent COVID-19.

Trimming cost V 3 bases and J 2 bases; bases outside gene matches: 6. The CDR3 length is 15 residues. CDR1 and CDR2 from the germline V gene are ENHRY and SYGVKD. Only in-frame clones appear in the TCRdb table, and some are missing; sequencing was by immunoSEQ multiplex PCR. This sample has about 92,000 clones, with 70% to 85% found just once. This TCR derives from a human donor in a cohort sampled during active COVID-19. The chain joins TRBV10-3 to TRBJ2-7; 8 bases are shared with TRBD2. Input material: peripheral blood. Here the CDR3 reads CAISEGSGTTYEQYF. The CDR3 DNA is TGTGCCATCAGTGAAGGTAGCGGGACCACCTACGAGCAGTACTTC.